Below, 27 T cell receptor beta chains from the same sample are listed, as sequenced in a study of cytomegalovirus exposure and HLA in healthy donors. The PCR was carried out with 60 Vbeta primers and 13 Jbeta primers. The method was immunoSEQ multiplex PCR; TCRdb's version includes in-frame clones alone and lacks a portion of them. Here the sample spans under 250,000 clones, around 78% being singletons. The specimen was PBMCs. The receptors originated from a man under 40 in good health and CMV-seronegative.

The chain joins TRBV7-9 to TRBJ2-1; a weak D match, TRBD2 (5 bases). Germline CDR1 SEHNR, CDR2 FQNEAQ (reference sequence). The CDR3 totals 13 residues. V gave up 5 bases and J gave up 8 bases, with 13 bases separating them. As DNA, the CDR3 is TGTGCCAGCAGCGGAGGAACCTGGGATGAGCAGTTCTTC. It yields the protein CASSGGTWDEQFF. The full variable domain, with the rest looked up from reference TRBV7-9 and TRBJ2-1, is DTGVSQNPRHKITKRGQNVTFRCDPISEHNRLYWYRQTLGQGPEFLTYFQNEAQLEKSRLLSDRFSAERPKGSFSTLEIQRTEQGDSAMYLCASSGGTWDEQFFGPGTRLTVL.

The chain uses TRBV9 and TRBJ1-1; TRBD1 is a possible D gene (6 bases). There are 13 residues in the CDR3. Looked up from germline, CDR1 is SGDLS and CDR2 is YYNGEE. Trimming took 3 bases from V and 7 from J, leaving 13 bases between them. Here the CDR3 reads CASSGQGYSEAFF. CDR3 DNA sequence: TGTGCCAGCAGCGGCCAGGGGTATAGTGAAGCTTTCTTT. The variable domain in full, with the rest retrieved from reference TRBV9 and TRBJ1-1, is DSGVTQTPKHLITATGQRVTLRCSPRSGDLSVYWYQQSLDQGLQFLIQYYNGEERAKGNILERFSAQQFPDLHSELNLSSLELGDSALYFCASSGQGYSEAFFGQGTRLTVV.

Worth noting for this clone: The sample contains more than one DNA sequence encoding this CDR3. This chain connects TRBV19 to TRBJ1-1; D not certain. The V and J ends lost 4 bases and 1 base respectively, with 7 bases between them. CDR1 LNHDA and CDR2 SQIVND come from the germline V gene (reference sequence). This CDR3 has 13 amino acids. CDR3 DNA: TGTGCCAGTAGTACCGGCGGGAACACTGAAGCTTTCTTT. It is translated as CASSTGGNTEAFF. The entire variable domain, with the rest obtained from reference TRBV19 and TRBJ1-1, is as follows: DGGITQSPKYLFRKEGQNVTLSCEQNLNHDAMYWYRQDPGQGLRLIYYSQIVNDFQKGDIAEGYSVSREKKESFPLTVTSAQKNPTAFYLCASSTGGNTEAFFGQGTRLTVV.

The rearrangement uses TRBV14 and TRBJ1-2; 8 bases match TRBD1. The CDR3 is 16 amino acids. The germline V gene has CDR1 SGHDN and CDR2 FVKESK. The ends lost 4 bases at V and 8 bases at J; junction bases unmatched: 15. The CDR3 region has the DNA TGTGCCAGCAGCCTAGCCCCGGGACAGGCCCTCGGGGGCTACACCTTC. Translating gives CASSLAPGQALGGYTF. The full variable domain, in which reference TRBV14 and TRBJ1-2 provide the parts outside the CDR3, is EAGVTQFPSHSVIEKGQTVTLRCDPISGHDNLYWYRRVMGKEIKFLLHFVKESKQDESGMPNNRFLAERTGGTYSTLKVQPAELEDSGVYFCASSLAPGQALGGYTFGSGTRLTVV.

This clone turned up a few times. The chain carries TRBV6-5 and TRBJ1-5; D unresolved. Germline CDR1 reads MNHEY; CDR2 reads SVGAGI. The CDR3 has 13 residues. The ends were cut back, 2 bases at V and 9 bases at J, with 11 bases in the middle. The CDR3 DNA is TGTGCCAGCAGTTACGCAAAAGGGAGGCCCCAGCATTTT. It encodes CASSYAKGRPQHF.

This sequence joins TRBV9 and TRBJ2-7; 10 positions match TRBD2. The CDR3 is 16 amino acids. The V gene's germline CDR1 is SGDLS and CDR2 YYNGEE. The ends lost 0 bases at V and 2 bases at J; junction bases unmatched: 5. CDR3 nucleotide sequence: TGTGCCAGCAGCGTAGCTGCCCTAGCGGGGGCCTACGAGCAGTACTTC. This sequence encodes CASSVAALAGAYEQYF.

The CDR3 sequence is CASTTSGHEQYF. For the CDR3, the DNA is TGCGCCAGCACAACTAGCGGGCACGAGCAGTACTTC. The chain combines TRBV10-2 with TRBJ2-7; 9 bases are a match to TRBD2. This CDR3 has 12 amino acids. After removal of 7 bases from V and 5 bases from J, the junction contained 3 bases not matched to a gene. The V gene's germline CDR1 is WSHSY and CDR2 SAAADI.

This chain links TRBV6-1 with TRBJ2-7; D is ambiguous. Per germline, CDR1 MNHNS and CDR2 SASEGT. Trimming pared 10 bases from V and 3 bases from J, leaving 13 bases between. The CDR3 has 12 residues. As DNA, the CDR3 is TGTGCCATCCTCCAGGTGAACTACGAGCAGTACTTC. This gives the protein CAILQVNYEQYF.

The chain uses TRBV30 and TRBJ1-2; D may be TRBD1 (5 bases). CDR1 is GTSNPN, CDR2 SVGIG, per germline (reference sequence). V dropped 0 bases and J dropped 8 bases, with 13 bases sitting between them. This CDR3 spans 13 amino acids. The CDR3 nucleotides read TGTGCCTGGAGTGTACTGGCAGGGTCCGGCTACACCTTC. Its translation: CAWSVLAGSGYTF.

CDR3 sequence (DNA): TGTGCCAGCAGCCAAGATCAAAGGACTACGCTGTTTTTT. It is translated as CASSQDQRTTLFF. The chain links TRBV14 to TRBJ2-2, with TRBD2 as a possible D gene (6 bases). The CDR3 contains 13 residues. Germline V CDR1 and CDR2: SGHDN, FVKESK. V dropped 0 bases and J dropped 13 bases, with 12 bases sitting between them.

This clone was seen more than once but under ten times. The rearrangement links TRBV6-1 to TRBJ1-6; TRBD1 is a possible D gene (6 bases). Between the trimmed V and J ends, which lost 5 bases and 9 bases, there was a span of 11 bases. The CDR3 loop spans 13 amino acids. Germline V gives CDR1 MNHNS, CDR2 SASEGT. As DNA, the CDR3 is TGTGCCAGCAGTTCGACAGGCGGTTCACCCCTCCACTTT. Its protein product is CASSSTGGSPLHF.

This chain links TRBV4-1 with TRBJ2-2, with D unclear. The CDR3 is 16 residues long. CDR1 MGHRA and CDR2 YSYEKL come from the germline V gene. Trimming stripped 2 bases from V and 6 bases from J, with 16 bases between. The CDR3: CASSQRILEGAGELFF. CDR3 DNA sequence: TGCGCCAGCAGCCAACGAATTTTGGAAGGAGCCGGGGAGCTGTTTTTT.

CDR3: CASTISGTGDEKLFF. Written as DNA, the CDR3 is TGTGCCAGCACAATCTCCGGGACAGGGGATGAAAAACTGTTTTTT. The V gene is TRBV28, the J gene TRBJ1-4; 10 nucleotides line up with TRBD1. Germline V gene lookup returns CDR1 MDHEN and CDR2 SYDVKM. V lost 7 bases to trimming and J lost 6 bases; unmatched junction nucleotides: 8. The CDR3 is made up of 15 amino acids.

This clone turned up a few times. V usage is TRBV9 and J usage is TRBJ1-4, with D unresolved. The CDR3 has 15 amino acids. CDR1 is SGDLS and CDR2 is YYNGEE in the germline V gene. Deletions cut 0 bases from V and 7 bases from J, with 13 bases between. This chain's CDR3 is CASSVGGGMSEKLFF. The CDR3 bases are TGTGCCAGCAGCGTAGGAGGCGGGATGAGTGAAAAACTGTTTTTT.

This clone was seen just once. The chain joins TRBV2 to TRBJ1-1, with D unclear. V lost 5 bases to trimming and J lost 1 base, with 8 bases between them. The CDR3 totals 13 residues. CDR1 and CDR2 from the germline V gene are SNHLY and FYNNEI. The CDR3 bases are TGTGCCAGCAGTCGTATTCCGAACACTGAAGCTTTCTTT. This sequence encodes CASSRIPNTEAFF.

This chain links TRBV5-5 with TRBJ1-1; D gene ambiguous. In germline, CDR1 is SGHKS, CDR2 YYEKEE (reference sequence). The CDR3 has 13 residues. V lost 5 bases and J 0 bases, leaving 8 bases between the germline ends. The CDR3 reads CASSHSMNTEAFF. The CDR3 bases are TGTGCCAGCAGTCATTCTATGAACACTGAAGCTTTCTTT.

The chain couples TRBV5-4 to TRBJ2-1, with 8 nucleotides matching TRBD2. CDR3 length: 15 amino acids. CDR1 and CDR2 from the germline V gene are SGHNT and YYREEE (reference sequence). The trim removed 2 bases at V and 9 bases at J, leaving 10 bases unmatched. As DNA, the CDR3 is TGTGCCAGCAGCTTACAGGGAGAAGCGGGAGCTGAGCAGTTCTTC. Translating it yields CASSLQGEAGAEQFF.

This clone was picked up a small number of times. This sequence joins TRBV7-9 and TRBJ1-1, with 7 bases identical to TRBD1. Trimming cost V 7 bases and J 5 bases; bases outside gene matches: 4. Germline CDR1 reads SEHNR; CDR2 reads FQNEAQ (reference sequence). The CDR3 contains 12 residues. The CDR3 region has the DNA TGTGCCAGCACAGGGGGGAAGACTGAAGCTTTCTTT. This sequence encodes CASTGGKTEAFF.

The V gene is TRBV6-5, the J gene TRBJ2-7; 7 positions match TRBD1. CDR3 size: 16 residues. CDR1 and CDR2 (germline): MNHEY, SVGAGI. With V trimmed by 0 bases and J by 2 bases, 7 bases remained unmatched. CDR3 coding DNA: TGTGCCAGCAGTTACTCGGCCGGGACAGATGCCTACGAGCAGTACTTC. Amino acid sequence: CASSYSAGTDAYEQYF.

The genes are TRBV5-1 and TRBJ2-1, with 8 nucleotides matching TRBD2. The germline V gene encodes CDR1 SGHRS and CDR2 YFSETQ. Germline trimming cut 0 bases from V and 5 bases from J; bases unmatched to any gene: 7. The CDR3 spans 16 residues. The CDR3 here is CASSLAASGLHNEQFF. CDR3 DNA sequence: TGCGCCAGCAGCTTGGCGGCTAGCGGGCTACACAATGAGCAGTTCTTC.

In DNA, the CDR3 is TGTGCCAGCAGTTCAGGGGGCGCGGGCAATCAGCCCCAGCATTTT. Its protein product is CASSSGGAGNQPQHF. This chain joins TRBV28 and TRBJ1-5; 8 nucleotides match TRBD1. The CDR3 consists of 15 residues. Germline values: CDR1 MDHEN, CDR2 SYDVKM. V was pared by 4 bases and J by 2 bases, with 4 bases of the junction left unmatched.

The chain combines TRBV11-2 with TRBJ2-7; TRBD2 aligns across 8 bases. The germline CDR1 and CDR2 sequences are SGHAT and FQNNGV. V shed 1 base, J shed 2 bases, and the junction held 10 bases outside the gene matches. The length of the CDR3 is 17 residues. This CDR3 is CASSLGTEGLGPYEQYF. The CDR3 DNA reads TGTGCCAGCAGCTTAGGGACAGAGGGACTAGGGCCCTACGAGCAGTACTTC.

This clone has a handful of counts. The CDR3 loop reads CASSLGGGGNEQYF. The CDR3 DNA follows: TGTGCCAGCAGCTTGGGGGGGGGAGGGAACGAGCAGTACTTC. The chain carries TRBV7-3 and TRBJ2-7, with TRBD2 matching over 7 bases. Looked up from germline, CDR1 is SGHTA and CDR2 is FQGTGA. V shed 3 bases and J 5 bases; nucleotides not matched to a gene: 7. The CDR3 loop spans 14 amino acids.

The rearrangement joins TRBV5-1 to TRBJ2-7; 10 bases fit TRBD1. Trimming at V came to 4 bases and at J to 5 bases, leaving 9 bases not matched to a gene. The CDR3 length is 15 residues. Germline V CDR1 and CDR2: SGHRS, YFSETQ. CDR3 sequence: CASSPALGQGNEQYF. Written as DNA, the CDR3 is TGCGCCAGCAGCCCCGCCCTGGGACAGGGGAACGAGCAGTACTTC.

The V call is TRBV15, the J call TRBJ2-2; weak D call: TRBD2 (7 bases). The V end lost 0 bases, the J end lost 0 bases, and 14 bases lay between the germline ends. CDR1 and CDR2 (germline): LNHNV, YYDKDF (reference sequence). CDR3 length equals 18 residues. CDR3 residues: CATSREGGEGANTGELFF. The CDR3 DNA follows: TGTGCCACCAGCAGAGAGGGGGGGGAGGGGGCGAACACCGGGGAGCTGTTTTTT.

The chain has TRBV23-1 and TRBJ1-5; D is uncertain. TRBV23-1 is identified as an open reading frame with a role that is uncertain. The CDR3 spans 15 residues. Trimming pared 0 bases from V and 9 bases from J, leaving 15 bases between. CDR3 sequence (DNA): TGCGCCAGCAGTCAATCGTGGGCCTGTTTCGGGCCCCAGCATTTT. It yields the protein CASSQSWACFGPQHF.

As concerns this clone: This sample also contains other DNA sequences that code for the same CDR3. The V gene is TRBV4-2, the J gene TRBJ2-7, with 12 bases matching TRBD2. This CDR3 is 15 amino acids long. J was trimmed by 4 bases and V by 1 base; bases with no gene match: 2. The germline V gene encodes CDR1 LGHNA and CDR2 YNFKEQ. Here the CDR3 reads CASSQGLAGAYEQYF. The CDR3 coding sequence is TGTGCCAGCAGCCAAGGACTAGCGGGAGCGTACGAGCAGTACTTC.